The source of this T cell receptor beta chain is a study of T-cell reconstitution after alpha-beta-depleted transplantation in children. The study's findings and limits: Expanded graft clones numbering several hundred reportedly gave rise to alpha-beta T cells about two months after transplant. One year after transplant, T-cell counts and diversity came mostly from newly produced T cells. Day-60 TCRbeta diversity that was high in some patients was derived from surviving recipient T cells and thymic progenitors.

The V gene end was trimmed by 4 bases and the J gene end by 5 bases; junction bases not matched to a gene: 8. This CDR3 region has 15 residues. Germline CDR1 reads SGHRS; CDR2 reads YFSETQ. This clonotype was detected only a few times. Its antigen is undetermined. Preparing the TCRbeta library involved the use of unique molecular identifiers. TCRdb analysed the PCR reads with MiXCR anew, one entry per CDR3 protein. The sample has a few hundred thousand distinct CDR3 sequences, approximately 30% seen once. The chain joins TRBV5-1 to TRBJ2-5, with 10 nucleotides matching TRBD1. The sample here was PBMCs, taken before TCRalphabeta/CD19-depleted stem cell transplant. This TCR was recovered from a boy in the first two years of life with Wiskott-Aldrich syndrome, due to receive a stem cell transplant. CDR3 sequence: CASSIRQGALETQYF. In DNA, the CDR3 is TGCGCCAGCAGCATCAGACAGGGGGCACTTGAGACCCAGTACTTC.